This is a list of T cell receptor beta chains from one sample in a study of T cell responses to AZD1222 COVID-19 vaccine. Repertoires were generated with immunoSEQ multiplex PCR, while TCRdb's copy carries only in-frame clones and drops some. The table includes about 200,000 clones, just over 90% detected once. The material was peripheral blood, obtained 28 days after the second dose of the MenACWY control vaccine. These receptors were taken from an adult who received the MenACWY meningococcal vaccine as a control. CDR3s include the opening cysteine and the closing phenylalanine or tryptophan. The D gene is left open where the match is weak. For some rows the clone size is stated as once, few or many, or as a class when expanded; others skip it.

j_call: TRBJ1-1
v_call: TRBV5-4
d_call: .
clone_size: .
cdr3_aa: CASSLAGEVFEAFF
cdr3_nt: TGTGCCAGCAGCTTGGCGGGAGAAGTTTTTGAAGCTTTCTTT

j_call: TRBJ2-2
v_call: TRBV4-1
d_call: .
clone_size: .
cdr3_aa: CASSQEYLPGELFF
cdr3_nt: TGCGCCAGCAGCCAAGAATATCTCCCCGGGGAGCTGTTTTTT

j_call: TRBJ2-7
v_call: TRBV4-1
d_call: TRBD2
clone_size: .
cdr3_aa: CASSQEHPRLAAFYEQYF
cdr3_nt: TGCGCCAGCAGCCAAGAACATCCTCGACTAGCGGCCTTCTACGAGCAGTACTTC

j_call: TRBJ2-7
v_call: TRBV4-1
d_call: .
clone_size: .
cdr3_aa: CASSLYIGETYEQYF
cdr3_nt: TGCGCCAGCAGCCTCTATATCGGGGAAACCTACGAGCAGTACTTC

j_call: TRBJ1-2
v_call: TRBV10-3
d_call: .
clone_size: .
cdr3_aa: CAISNEAYGYTF
cdr3_nt: TGTGCCATCAGCAACGAAGCCTATGGCTACACCTTC

j_call: TRBJ1-3
v_call: TRBV29-1
d_call: .
clone_size: .
cdr3_aa: CSVEEVTGNTIYF
cdr3_nt: TGCAGCGTTGAAGAGGTTACGGGAAACACCATATATTTT

j_call: TRBJ1-5
v_call: TRBV29-1
d_call: TRBD1
clone_size: .
cdr3_aa: CSAGDRDNQPQHF
cdr3_nt: TGCAGCGCCGGAGACAGGGACAATCAGCCCCAGCATTTT

j_call: TRBJ1-6
v_call: TRBV10-3
d_call: TRBD1
clone_size: .
cdr3_aa: CAASGTGGERYNSPLHF
cdr3_nt: TGTGCCGCGTCCGGGACAGGGGGAGAAAGGTATAATTCACCCCTCCACTTT

j_call: TRBJ1-1
v_call: TRBV3-1/TRBV3-2
d_call: .
clone_size: .
cdr3_aa: CASSPPVGAYTEAFF
cdr3_nt: TGTGCCAGCAGCCCTCCTGTGGGGGCCTACACTGAAGCTTTCTTT

j_call: TRBJ2-2
v_call: TRBV5-1
d_call: TRBD1
clone_size: few
cdr3_aa: CASSHGTGVNTGELFF
cdr3_nt: TGCGCCAGCAGCCACGGGACAGGAGTGAACACCGGGGAGCTGTTTTTT

j_call: TRBJ1-1
v_call: TRBV14
d_call: TRBD1
clone_size: .
cdr3_aa: CASSHGDRANTEAFF
cdr3_nt: TGTGCCAGCAGCCATGGGGACAGGGCAAACACTGAAGCTTTCTTT

j_call: TRBJ1-2
v_call: TRBV25-1
d_call: .
clone_size: .
cdr3_aa: CASSESRGRANYGYTF
cdr3_nt: TGTGCCAGCAGTGAATCGAGGGGTCGGGCTAACTATGGCTACACCTTC